Listed here is a single T cell receptor (beta chain). The data stem from a study of shared clonotypes between healthy human individuals. At the level of the study: Donors had three CD4 naive, three CD4 memory, two CD8 naive and one CD8 memory plate apiece.

This was a deep-level run. The repertoire was sequenced with immunoSEQ multiplex PCR; TCRdb's copy has only in-frame clones and lacks some. Altogether about 2.3 million clones are present, about 92% being singletons, with the ten largest covering 0.3% to 0.4%. The sequenced sample was naive CD4+ T cells from PBMCs. The sample's subset: CD45RA+ positively selected. The clonotype originates from a man aged 18-30 years in good health. Some clones in this sample may be carry-over from other donors' samples.

In DNA, the CDR3 is TGCGCCAGCAGCTTGGGGACAGCGGAAAAACTGTTTTTT. This translates into CASSLGTAEKLFF. V gene TRBV5-1 combines with J gene TRBJ1-4, with a weak D call TRBD1 (6 bases). V lost 0 bases, J lost 8 bases, and 8 bases lay in between. The CDR3 is 13 amino acids. Looked up from germline, CDR1 is SGHRS and CDR2 is YFSETQ.